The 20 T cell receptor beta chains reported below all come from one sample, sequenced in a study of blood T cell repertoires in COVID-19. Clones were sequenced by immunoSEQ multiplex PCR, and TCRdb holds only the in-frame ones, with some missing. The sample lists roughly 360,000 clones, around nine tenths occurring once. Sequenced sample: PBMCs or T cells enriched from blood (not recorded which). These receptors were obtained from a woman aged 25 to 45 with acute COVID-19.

CDR3 region: CASTPRQLGGEKLFF. Written as DNA, the CDR3 is TGTGCCAGCACCCCCCGGCAGTTGGGAGGCGAAAAACTGTTTTTT. The chain employs TRBV2 and TRBJ1-4; D remains unclear. CDR3 size: 15 residues. The V gene's germline CDR1 is SNHLY and CDR2 FYNNEI. The germline V and J ends were trimmed by 7 bases and 8 bases, with 20 bases remaining between them.

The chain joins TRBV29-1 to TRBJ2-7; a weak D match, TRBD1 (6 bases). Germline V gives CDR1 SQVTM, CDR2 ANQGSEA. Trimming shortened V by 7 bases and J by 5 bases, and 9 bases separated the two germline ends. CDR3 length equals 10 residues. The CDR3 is CSAGTHEQYF. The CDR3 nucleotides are TGCAGCGCGGGGACACACGAGCAGTACTTC.

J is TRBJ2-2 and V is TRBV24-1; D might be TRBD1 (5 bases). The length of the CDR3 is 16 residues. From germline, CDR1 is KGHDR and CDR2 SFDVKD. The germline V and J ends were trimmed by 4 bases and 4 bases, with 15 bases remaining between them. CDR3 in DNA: TGTGCCACCAGTGACCTCGTTCCAGGGCGCACCGGGGAGCTGTTTTTT. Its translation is CATSDLVPGRTGELFF.

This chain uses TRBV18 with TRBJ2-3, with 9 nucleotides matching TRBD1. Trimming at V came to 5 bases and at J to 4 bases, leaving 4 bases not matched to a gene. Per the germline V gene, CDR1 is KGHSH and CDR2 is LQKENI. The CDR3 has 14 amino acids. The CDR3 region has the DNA TGTGCCAGCTCAAGGGACAGGGATCCAGATACGCAGTATTTT. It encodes CASSRDRDPDTQYF.

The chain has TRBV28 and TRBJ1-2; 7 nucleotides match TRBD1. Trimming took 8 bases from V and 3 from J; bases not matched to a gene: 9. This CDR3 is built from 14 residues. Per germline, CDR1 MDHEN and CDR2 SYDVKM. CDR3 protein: CASQGGVGYYGYTF. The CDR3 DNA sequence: TGTGCCAGCCAGGGGGGAGTCGGGTACTATGGCTACACCTTC.

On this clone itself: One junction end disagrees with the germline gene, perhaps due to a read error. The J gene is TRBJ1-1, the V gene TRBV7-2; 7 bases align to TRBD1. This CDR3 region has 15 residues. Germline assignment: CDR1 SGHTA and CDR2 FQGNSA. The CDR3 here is CASSYSGGLKTEAFF. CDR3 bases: TGTGCCAGCAGCTACTCAGGGGGTTTGAAGACTGAAGCTTTCTTT.

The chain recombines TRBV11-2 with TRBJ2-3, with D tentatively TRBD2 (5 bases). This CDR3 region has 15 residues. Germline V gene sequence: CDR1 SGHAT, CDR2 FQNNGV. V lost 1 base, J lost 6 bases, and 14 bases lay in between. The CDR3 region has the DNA TGTGCCAGCAGCTTAGGGCGGGTTGGGGTTGATACGCAGTATTTT. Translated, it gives CASSLGRVGVDTQYF.

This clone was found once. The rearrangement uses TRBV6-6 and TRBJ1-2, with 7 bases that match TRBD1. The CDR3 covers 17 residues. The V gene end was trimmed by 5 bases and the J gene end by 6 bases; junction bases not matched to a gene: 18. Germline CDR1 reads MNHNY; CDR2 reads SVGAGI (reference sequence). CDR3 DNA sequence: TGTGCCAGCAGTCCTGAGGGGGCAGGGAATCCCCTTGATGGCTACACCTTC. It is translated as CASSPEGAGNPLDGYTF.

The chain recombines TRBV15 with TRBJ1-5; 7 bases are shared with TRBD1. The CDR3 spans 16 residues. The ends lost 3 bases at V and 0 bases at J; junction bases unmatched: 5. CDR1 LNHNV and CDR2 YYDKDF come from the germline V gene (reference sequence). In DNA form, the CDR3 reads TGTGCCACCAGCAGGACGACAGGGTATAGCAATCAGCCCCAGCATTTT. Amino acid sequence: CATSRTTGYSNQPQHF. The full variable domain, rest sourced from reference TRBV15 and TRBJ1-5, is DAMVIQNPRYQVTQFGKPVTLSCSQTLNHNVMYWYQQKSSQAPKLLFHYYDKDFNNEADTPDNFQSRRPNTSFCFLDIRSPGLGDTAMYLCATSRTTGYSNQPQHFGDGTRLSIL.

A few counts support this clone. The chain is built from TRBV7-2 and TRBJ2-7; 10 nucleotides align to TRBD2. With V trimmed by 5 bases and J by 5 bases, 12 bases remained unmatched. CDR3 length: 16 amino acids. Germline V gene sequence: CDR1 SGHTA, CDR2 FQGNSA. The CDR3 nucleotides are TGTGCCAGCAGCCCAATACCGGGACTAGCGCGTGACGAGCAGTACTTC. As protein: CASSPIPGLARDEQYF.

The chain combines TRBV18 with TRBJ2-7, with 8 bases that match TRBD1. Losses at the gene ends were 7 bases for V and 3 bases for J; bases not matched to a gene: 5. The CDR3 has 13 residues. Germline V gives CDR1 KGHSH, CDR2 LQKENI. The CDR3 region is CASCWGQDYEQYF. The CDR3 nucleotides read TGTGCCAGCTGTTGGGGACAGGACTACGAGCAGTACTTC.

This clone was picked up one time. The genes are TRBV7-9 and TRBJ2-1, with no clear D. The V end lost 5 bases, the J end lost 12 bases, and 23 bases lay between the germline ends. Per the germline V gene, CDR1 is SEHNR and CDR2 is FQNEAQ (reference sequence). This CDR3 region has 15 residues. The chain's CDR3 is CASSPTRGRSSWQFF. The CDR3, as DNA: TGTGCCAGCAGCCCGACGAGAGGTCGTTCTTCGTGGCAGTTCTTC.

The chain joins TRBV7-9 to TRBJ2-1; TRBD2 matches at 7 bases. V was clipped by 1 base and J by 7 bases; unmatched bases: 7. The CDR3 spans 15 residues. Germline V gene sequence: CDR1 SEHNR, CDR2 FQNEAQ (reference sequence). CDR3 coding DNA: TGTGCCAGCAGCTTAGGAGCGGGGATTATAAATGAGCAGTTCTTC. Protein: CASSLGAGIINEQFF.

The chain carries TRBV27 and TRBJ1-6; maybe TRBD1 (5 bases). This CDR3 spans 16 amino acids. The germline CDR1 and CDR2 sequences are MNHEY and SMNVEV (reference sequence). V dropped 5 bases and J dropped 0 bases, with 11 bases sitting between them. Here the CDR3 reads CASSGGGSSYNSPLHF. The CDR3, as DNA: TGTGCCAGCAGTGGGGGGGGGAGCTCCTATAATTCACCCCTCCACTTT.

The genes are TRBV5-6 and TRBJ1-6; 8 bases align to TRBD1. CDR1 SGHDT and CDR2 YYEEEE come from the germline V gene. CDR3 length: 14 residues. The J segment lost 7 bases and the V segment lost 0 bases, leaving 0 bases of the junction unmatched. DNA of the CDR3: TGTGCCAGCAGCTTGGGGACAGGGAATTCACCCCTCCACTTT. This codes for CASSLGTGNSPLHF.

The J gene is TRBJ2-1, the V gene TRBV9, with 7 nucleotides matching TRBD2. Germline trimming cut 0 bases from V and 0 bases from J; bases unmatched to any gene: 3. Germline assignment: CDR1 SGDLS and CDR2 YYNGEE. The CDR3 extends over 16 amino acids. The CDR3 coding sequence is TGTGCCAGCAGCGTAGCTGGGGGGGGCTCCTACAATGAGCAGTTCTTC. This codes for CASSVAGGGSYNEQFF.

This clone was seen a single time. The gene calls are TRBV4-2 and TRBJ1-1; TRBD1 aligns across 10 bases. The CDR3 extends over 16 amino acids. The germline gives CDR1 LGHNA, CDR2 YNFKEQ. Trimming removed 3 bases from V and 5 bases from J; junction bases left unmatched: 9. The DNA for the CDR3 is TGTGCCAGCAGCCACTTCTTCCGGGACAGGGGAACTGAAGCTTTCTTT. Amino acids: CASSHFFRDRGTEAFF.

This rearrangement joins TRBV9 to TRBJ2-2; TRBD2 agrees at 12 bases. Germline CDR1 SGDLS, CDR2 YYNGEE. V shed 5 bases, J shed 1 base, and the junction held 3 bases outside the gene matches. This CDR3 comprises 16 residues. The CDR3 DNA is TGTGCCAGCAGTACACTAGCGGGGGGGAACACCGGGGAGCTGTTTTTT. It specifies CASSTLAGGNTGELFF.

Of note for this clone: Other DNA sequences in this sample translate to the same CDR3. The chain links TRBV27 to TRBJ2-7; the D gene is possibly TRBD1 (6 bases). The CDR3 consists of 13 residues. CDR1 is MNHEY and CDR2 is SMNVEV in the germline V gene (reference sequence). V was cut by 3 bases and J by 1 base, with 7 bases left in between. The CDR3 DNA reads TGTGCCAGCAGTTTCGGACAGTCCTACGAGCAGTACTTC. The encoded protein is CASSFGQSYEQYF.

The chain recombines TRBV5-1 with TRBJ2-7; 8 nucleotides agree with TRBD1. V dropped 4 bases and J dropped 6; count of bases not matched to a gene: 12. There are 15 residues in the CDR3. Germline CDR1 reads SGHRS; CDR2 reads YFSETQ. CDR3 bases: TGCGCCAGCAGCACTGGACAGGGATGGGTAACCGAGCAGTACTTC. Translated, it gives CASSTGQGWVTEQYF.